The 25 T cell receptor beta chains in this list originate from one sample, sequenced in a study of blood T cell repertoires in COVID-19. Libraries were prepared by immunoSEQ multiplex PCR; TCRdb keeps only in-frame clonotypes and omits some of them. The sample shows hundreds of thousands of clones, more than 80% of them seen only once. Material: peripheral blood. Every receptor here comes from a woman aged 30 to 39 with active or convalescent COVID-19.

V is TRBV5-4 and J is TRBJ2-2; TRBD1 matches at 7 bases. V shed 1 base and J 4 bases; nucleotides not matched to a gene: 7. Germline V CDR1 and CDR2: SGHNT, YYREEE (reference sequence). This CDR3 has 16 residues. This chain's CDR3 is CASSLHATGLTGELFF. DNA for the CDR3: TGTGCCAGCAGCTTGCATGCGACAGGGCTCACCGGGGAGCTGTTTTTT.

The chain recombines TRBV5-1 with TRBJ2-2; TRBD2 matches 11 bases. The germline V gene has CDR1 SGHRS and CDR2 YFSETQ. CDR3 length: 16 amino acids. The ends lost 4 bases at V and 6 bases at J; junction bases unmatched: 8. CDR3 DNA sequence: TGCGCCAGCAGCCCCGATCCGACTAGCGGGGCCGGGGAGCTGTTTTTT. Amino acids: CASSPDPTSGAGELFF.

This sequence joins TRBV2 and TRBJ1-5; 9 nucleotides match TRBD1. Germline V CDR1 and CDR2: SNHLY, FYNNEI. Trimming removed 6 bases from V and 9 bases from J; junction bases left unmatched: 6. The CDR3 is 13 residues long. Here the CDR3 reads CASRETGGGPQHF. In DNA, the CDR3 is TGTGCCAGCAGGGAGACAGGGGGAGGGCCCCAGCATTTT. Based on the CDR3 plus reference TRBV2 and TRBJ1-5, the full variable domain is EPEVTQTPSHQVTQMGQEVILRCVPISNHLYFYWYRQILGQKVEFLVSFYNNEISEKSEIFDDQFSVERPDGSNFTLKIRSTKLEDSAMYFCASRETGGGPQHFGDGTRLSIL.

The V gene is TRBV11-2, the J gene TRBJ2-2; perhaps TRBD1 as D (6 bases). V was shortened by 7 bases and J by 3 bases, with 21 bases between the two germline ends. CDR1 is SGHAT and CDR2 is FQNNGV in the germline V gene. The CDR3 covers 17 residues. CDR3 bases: TGTGCCAGCACGACCCACCGGGACATCTGGGACACCGGGGAGCTGTTTTTT. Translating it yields CASTTHRDIWDTGELFF.

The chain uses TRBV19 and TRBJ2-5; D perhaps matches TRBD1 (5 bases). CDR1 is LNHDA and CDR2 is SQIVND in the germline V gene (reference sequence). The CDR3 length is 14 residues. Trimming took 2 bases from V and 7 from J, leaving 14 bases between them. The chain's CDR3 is CASSISAEQGTQYF. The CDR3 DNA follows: TGTGCCAGTAGTATATCCGCAGAGCAGGGGACCCAGTACTTC. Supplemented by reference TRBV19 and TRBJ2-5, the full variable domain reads DGGITQSPKYLFRKEGQNVTLSCEQNLNHDAMYWYRQDPGQGLRLIYYSQIVNDFQKGDIAEGYSVSREKKESFPLTVTSAQKNPTAFYLCASSISAEQGTQYFGPGTRLLVL.

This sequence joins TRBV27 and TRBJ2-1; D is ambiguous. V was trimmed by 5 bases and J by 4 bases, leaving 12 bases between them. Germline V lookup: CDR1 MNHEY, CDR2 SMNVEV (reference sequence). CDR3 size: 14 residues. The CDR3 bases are TGTGCCAGCAGTAGCAGGCAATTTTACAATGAGCAGTTCTTC. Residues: CASSSRQFYNEQFF.

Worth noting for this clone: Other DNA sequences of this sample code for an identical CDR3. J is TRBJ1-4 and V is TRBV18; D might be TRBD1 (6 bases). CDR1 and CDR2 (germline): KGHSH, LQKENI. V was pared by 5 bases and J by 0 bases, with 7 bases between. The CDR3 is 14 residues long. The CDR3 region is CASSKGATNEKLFF. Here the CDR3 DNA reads TGTGCCAGCTCAAAGGGGGCAACTAATGAAAAACTGTTTTTT. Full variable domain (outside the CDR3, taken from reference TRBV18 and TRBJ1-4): NAGVMQNPRHLVRRRGQEARLRCSPMKGHSHVYWYRQLPEEGLKFMVYLQKENIIDESGMPKERFSAEFPKEGPSILRIQQVVRGDSAAYFCASSKGATNEKLFFGSGTQLSVL.

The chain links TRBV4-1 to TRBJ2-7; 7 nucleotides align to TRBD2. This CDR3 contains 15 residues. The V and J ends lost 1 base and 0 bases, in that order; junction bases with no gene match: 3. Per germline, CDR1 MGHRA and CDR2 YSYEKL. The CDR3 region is CASSQGLADSYEQYF. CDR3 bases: TGCGCCAGCAGCCAAGGCCTAGCGGACTCCTACGAGCAGTACTTC.

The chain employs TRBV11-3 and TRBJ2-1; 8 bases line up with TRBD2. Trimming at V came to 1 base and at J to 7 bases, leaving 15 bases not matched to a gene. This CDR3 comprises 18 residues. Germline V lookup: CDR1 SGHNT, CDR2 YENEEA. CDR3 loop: CASSLVGAGAGDQNEQFF. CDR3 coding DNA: TGTGCCAGCAGCTTAGTTGGAGCGGGAGCGGGAGACCAGAATGAGCAGTTCTTC.

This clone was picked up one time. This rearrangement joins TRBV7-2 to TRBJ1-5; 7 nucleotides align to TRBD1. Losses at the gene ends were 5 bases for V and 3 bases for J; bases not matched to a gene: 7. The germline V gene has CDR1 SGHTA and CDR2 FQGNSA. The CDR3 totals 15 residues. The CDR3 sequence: CASSPGDRYNQPQHF. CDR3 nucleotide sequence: TGTGCCAGCAGCCCCGGGGACAGATACAATCAGCCCCAGCATTTT.

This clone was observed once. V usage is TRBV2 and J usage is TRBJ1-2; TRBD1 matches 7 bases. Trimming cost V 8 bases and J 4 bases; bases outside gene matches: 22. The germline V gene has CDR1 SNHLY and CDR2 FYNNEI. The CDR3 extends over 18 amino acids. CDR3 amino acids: CASSSERGPDGRLYGYTF. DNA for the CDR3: TGTGCCAGCTCTTCCGAAAGGGGGCCTGACGGACGGCTCTATGGCTACACCTTC. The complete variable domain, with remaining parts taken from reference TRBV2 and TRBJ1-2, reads EPEVTQTPSHQVTQMGQEVILRCVPISNHLYFYWYRQILGQKVEFLVSFYNNEISEKSEIFDDQFSVERPDGSNFTLKIRSTKLEDSAMYFCASSSERGPDGRLYGYTFGSGTRLTVV.

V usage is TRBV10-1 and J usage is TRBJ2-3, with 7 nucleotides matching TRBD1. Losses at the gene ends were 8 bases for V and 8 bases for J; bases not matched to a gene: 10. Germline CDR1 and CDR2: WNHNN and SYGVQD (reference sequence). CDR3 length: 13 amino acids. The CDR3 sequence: CASRAGQDLTQYF. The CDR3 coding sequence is TGCGCCAGCCGAGCAGGACAGGACCTTACGCAGTATTTT.

The DNA for the CDR3 is TGCGCCAGCAGACCGGGACAGGGGGTAACCTACGAGCAGTACTTC. Its protein product is CASRPGQGVTYEQYF. The gene calls are TRBV10-2 and TRBJ2-7; 11 bases match TRBD1. The CDR3 totals 15 residues. V gave up 6 bases and J gave up 2 bases; unmatched junction bases: 6. Germline V CDR1 and CDR2: WSHSY, SAAADI.

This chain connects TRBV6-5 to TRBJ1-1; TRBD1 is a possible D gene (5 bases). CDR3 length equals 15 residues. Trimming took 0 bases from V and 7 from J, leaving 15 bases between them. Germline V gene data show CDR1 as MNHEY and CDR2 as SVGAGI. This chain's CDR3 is CASSYSRVGRNEAFF. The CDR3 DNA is TGTGCCAGCAGTTACTCCAGGGTGGGGCGAAATGAAGCTTTCTTT.

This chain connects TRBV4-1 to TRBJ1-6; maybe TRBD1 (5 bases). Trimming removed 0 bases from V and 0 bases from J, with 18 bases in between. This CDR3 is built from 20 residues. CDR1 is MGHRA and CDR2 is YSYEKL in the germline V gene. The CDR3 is CASSQEGWAGKGSYNSPLHF. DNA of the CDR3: TGCGCCAGCAGCCAAGAGGGCTGGGCAGGGAAGGGCTCCTATAATTCACCCCTCCACTTT.

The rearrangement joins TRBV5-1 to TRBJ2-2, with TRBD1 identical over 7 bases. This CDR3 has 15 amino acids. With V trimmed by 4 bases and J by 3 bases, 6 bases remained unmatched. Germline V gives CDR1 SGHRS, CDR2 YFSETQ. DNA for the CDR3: TGCGCCAGCAGCACGGGACAGCGAGACACCGGGGAGCTGTTTTTT. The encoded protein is CASSTGQRDTGELFF.

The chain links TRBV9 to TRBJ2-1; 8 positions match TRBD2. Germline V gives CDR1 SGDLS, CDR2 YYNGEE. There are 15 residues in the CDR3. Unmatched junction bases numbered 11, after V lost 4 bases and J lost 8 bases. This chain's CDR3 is CASSPGTSIFYEQFF. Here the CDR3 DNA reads TGTGCCAGCAGCCCCGGGACTAGTATCTTCTATGAGCAGTTCTTC.

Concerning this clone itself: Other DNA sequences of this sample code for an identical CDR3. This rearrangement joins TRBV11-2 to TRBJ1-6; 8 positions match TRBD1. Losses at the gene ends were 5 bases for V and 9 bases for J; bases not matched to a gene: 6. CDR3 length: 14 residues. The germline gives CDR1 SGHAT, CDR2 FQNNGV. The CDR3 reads CASSQGQGASPLHF. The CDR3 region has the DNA TGTGCCAGCAGCCAGGGGCAGGGGGCTTCACCCCTCCACTTT.

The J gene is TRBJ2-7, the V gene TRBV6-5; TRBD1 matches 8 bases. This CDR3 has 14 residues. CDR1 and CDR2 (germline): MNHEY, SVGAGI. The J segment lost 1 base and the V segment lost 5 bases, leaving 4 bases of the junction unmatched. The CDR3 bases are TGTGCCAGCAGTCGAACAGGGGGATCCTACGAGCAGTACTTC. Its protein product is CASSRTGGSYEQYF.

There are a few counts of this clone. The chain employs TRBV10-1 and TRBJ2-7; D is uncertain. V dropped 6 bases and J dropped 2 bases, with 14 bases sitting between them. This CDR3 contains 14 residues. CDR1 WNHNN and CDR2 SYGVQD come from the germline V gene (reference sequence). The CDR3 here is CASSPRGSPYEQYF. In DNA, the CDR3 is TGCGCCAGCAGCCCACGCGGATCCCCCTACGAGCAGTACTTC.

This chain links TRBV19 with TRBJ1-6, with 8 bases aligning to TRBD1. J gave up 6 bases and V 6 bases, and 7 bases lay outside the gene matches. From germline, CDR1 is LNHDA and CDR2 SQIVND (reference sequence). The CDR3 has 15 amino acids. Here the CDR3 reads CASSRTGISNSPLHF. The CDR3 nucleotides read TGTGCCAGTAGCCGGACAGGGATCAGTAATTCACCCCTCCACTTT.

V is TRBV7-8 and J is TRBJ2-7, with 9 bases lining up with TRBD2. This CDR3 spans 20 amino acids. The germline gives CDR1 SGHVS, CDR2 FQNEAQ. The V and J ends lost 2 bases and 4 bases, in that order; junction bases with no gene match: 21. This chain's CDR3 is CASSLSAGWGVAGVSYEQYF. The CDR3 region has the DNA TGTGCCAGCAGCTTATCAGCAGGGTGGGGGGTAGCGGGAGTGTCGTACGAGCAGTACTTC.

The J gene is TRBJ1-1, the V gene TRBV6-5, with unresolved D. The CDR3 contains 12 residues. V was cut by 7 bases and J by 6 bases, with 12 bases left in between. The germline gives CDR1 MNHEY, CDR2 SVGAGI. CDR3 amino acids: CASNRGGSEAFF. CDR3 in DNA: TGTGCCAGCAACCGGGGTGGGTCTGAAGCTTTCTTT.

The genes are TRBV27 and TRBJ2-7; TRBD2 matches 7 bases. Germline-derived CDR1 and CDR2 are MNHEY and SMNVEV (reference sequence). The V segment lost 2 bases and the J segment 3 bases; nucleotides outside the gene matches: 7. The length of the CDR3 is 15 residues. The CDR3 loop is CASSLERGAYYEQYF. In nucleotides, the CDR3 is TGTGCCAGCAGTTTAGAGCGGGGAGCGTACTACGAGCAGTACTTC.

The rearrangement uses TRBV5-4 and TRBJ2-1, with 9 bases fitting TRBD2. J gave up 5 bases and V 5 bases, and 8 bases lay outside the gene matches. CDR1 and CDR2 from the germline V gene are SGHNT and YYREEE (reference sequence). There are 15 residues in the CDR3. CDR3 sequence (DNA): TGTGCCAGCAGACCCGGGACTAGCAATCACAATGAGCAGTTCTTC. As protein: CASRPGTSNHNEQFF.